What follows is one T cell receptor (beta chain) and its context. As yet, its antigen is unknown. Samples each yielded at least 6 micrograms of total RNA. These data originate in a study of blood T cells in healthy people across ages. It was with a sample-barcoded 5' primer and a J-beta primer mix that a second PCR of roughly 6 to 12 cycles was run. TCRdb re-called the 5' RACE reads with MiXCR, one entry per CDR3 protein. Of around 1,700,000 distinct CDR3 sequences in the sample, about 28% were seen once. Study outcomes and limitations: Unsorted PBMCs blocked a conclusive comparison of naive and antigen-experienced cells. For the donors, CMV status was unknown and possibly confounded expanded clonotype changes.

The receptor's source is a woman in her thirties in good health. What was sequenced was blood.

This CDR3 reads CASSQLRRAFF. CDR3 sequence (DNA): TGTGCCAGCAGTCAGTTACGGAGAGCTTTCTTT. V is TRBV12-3 or TRBV12-4 and J is TRBJ1-1; D not resolved. Trimming took off 5 bases at V and 10 bases at J, with 11 bases between the two ends. The CDR3 spans 11 residues.